This TCR beta chain derives from a study of T-cell reconstitution after alpha-beta-depleted transplantation in children (dated by TCRdb to the mid-2010s). About the full investigation: T-cell immune reconstitution after TCRalphabeta/CD19-depleted allogeneic hematopoietic cell transplantation in children was quantitatively tracked in the study by means of TCR repertoire profiling.

The library was obtained by PCR. Instrument used: Illumina HiSeq 2500. To normalize quantification of the TCRbeta repertoire, the TCR libraries were built with molecular barcoding that relied on unique molecular identifiers. Starting from the raw public reads, TCRdb applied fastp trimming at Q25, assembled clones with MiXCR and retained in-frame beta chains. Merged by CDR3 protein, the rows form single entries marked with the most common genes and DNA. In this sample the table shows 600,000 to 700,000 distinct CDR3 sequences, roughly 15% of which occur a single time. The ten largest make up over 0.95% of the sample. This clonotype appeared a few times. No antigen is known for it. Base qualities are not at hand, and no much larger clone is one base apart. CDR1 DFQATT and CDR2 SNEGSKA are derived from the germline V gene (reference sequence). Spanning cysteine to phenylalanine, the CDR3 consists of 13 amino acids. Only the CDR3 DNA stays, 39 bases, in frame from base 1. Compared with germline, V lacks 5 bases and J lacks 12 bases; bases without a gene match: 12.

Sequencing was performed on PBMCs from the stem cell graft donor, taken from the stem cell graft. The sequence derives from a human donor who donated a stem cell graft to a child with acute myeloid leukemia. This chain is built from TRBV20-1 and TRBJ2-1; 8 bases in between match TRBD2. The CDR3 loop reads CSAPTSAMNPQFF. The nucleotide sequence reads TGCAGTGCTCCGACTAGCGCGATGAACCCGCAGTTCTTC.